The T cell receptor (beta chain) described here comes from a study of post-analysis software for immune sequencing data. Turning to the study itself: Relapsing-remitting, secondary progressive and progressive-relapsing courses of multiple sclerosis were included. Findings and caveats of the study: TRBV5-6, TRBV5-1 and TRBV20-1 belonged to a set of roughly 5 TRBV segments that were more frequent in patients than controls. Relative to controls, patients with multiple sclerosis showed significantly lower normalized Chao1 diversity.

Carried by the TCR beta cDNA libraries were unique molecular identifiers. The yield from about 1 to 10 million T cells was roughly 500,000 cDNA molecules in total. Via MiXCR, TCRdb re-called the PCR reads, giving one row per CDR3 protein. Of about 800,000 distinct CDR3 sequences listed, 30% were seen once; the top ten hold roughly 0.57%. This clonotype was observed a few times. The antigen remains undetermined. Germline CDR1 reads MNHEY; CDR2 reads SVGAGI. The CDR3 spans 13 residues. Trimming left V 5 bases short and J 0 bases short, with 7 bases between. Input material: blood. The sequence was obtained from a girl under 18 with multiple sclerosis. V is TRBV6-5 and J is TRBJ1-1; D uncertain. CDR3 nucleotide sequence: TGTGCCAGCAGTCTACGGATGAACACTGAAGCTTTCTTT. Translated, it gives CASSLRMNTEAFF.